These 21 T cell receptor beta chains share one sample of origin, sequenced in a study of T cells in Graves' hyperthyroidism and ophthalmopathy. TCR beta CDR3 regions were amplified from RNA. HTBI primers drove first-round RT-PCR of the TCR CDR3. Using its own MiXCR run on the multiplex PCR reads, TCRdb lists one record per CDR3 protein. The sample lists hundreds of thousands of distinct CDR3 sequences, roughly 22% occurring once. The sequencing sample was made of blood. The receptors shown here come from a man younger than 45 with Graves' ophthalmopathy.

Many counts were recorded for this clonotype. The J gene is TRBJ1-1, the V gene TRBV12-3 or TRBV12-4; D is unclear. Trimming left V 6 bases short and J 6 bases short, with 14 bases between. The CDR3 covers 13 residues. The CDR3 sequence is CASRTSAVAEAFF. For the CDR3, the DNA is TGTGCCAGCAGGACATCAGCGGTGGCTGAAGCTTTCTTT.

This sequence joins TRBV10-3 and TRBJ1-4; 7 bases align to TRBD1. The CDR3 has 14 amino acids. Germline lookup yields CDR1 ENHRY and CDR2 SYGVKD. The junction had 4 bases not matched to a gene; V was cut back by 6 bases and J by 3 bases. The CDR3 protein is CAIRGTASNEKLFF. CDR3 DNA sequence: TGTGCCATCAGGGGGACAGCCTCTAATGAAAAACTGTTTTTT.

There are many counts of this clonotype. This chain connects TRBV12-3 or TRBV12-4 to TRBJ2-5, with D possibly being TRBD1 (6 bases). Trimming removed 5 bases at V and 1 base at J, with 8 bases between. This CDR3 is 13 amino acids long. The CDR3 protein is CASSPQGQETQYF. The CDR3 bases are TGTGCCAGCAGTCCACAGGGCCAAGAGACCCAGTACTTC.

The rearrangement links TRBV6-1 to TRBJ1-5; the match to TRBD1 covers 9 bases. CDR3 length equals 15 residues. Trimming cost V 5 bases and J 7 bases; bases outside gene matches: 9. Germline loops: CDR1 MNHNS, CDR2 SASEGT. The CDR3 nucleotides are TGTGCCAGCAGTCCGGACAGGGGCGCGTGGCAGCCCCAGCATTTT. Translated, it gives CASSPDRGAWQPQHF.

The V gene is TRBV6-1, the J gene TRBJ1-4, with unresolved D. The CDR3 has 13 residues. With 6 bases removed from V and 5 bases from J, the gap between germline ends came to 10 bases. CDR1 and CDR2 from the germline V gene are MNHNS and SASEGT. CDR3: CASSRSWNEKLFF. CDR3 sequence (DNA): TGTGCCAGCAGCCGGTCCTGGAATGAAAAACTGTTTTTT.

This clonotype was observed at least ten times. The rearrangement joins TRBV18 to TRBJ1-2, with a weak D call TRBD1 (5 bases). The V end lost 2 bases, the J end lost 4 bases, and 8 bases lay between the germline ends. This CDR3 contains 13 residues. The germline CDR1 and CDR2 sequences are KGHSH and LQKENI. The CDR3 loop is CASSPGAGYGYTF. The CDR3 DNA sequence: TGTGCCAGCTCACCAGGGGCTGGCTATGGCTACACCTTC.

The chain is built from TRBV6-5 and TRBJ1-5, with TRBD1 identical over 8 bases. The CDR3 extends over 16 amino acids. V was clipped by 0 bases and J by 5 bases; unmatched bases: 6. The V gene's germline CDR1 is MNHEY and CDR2 SVGAGI. CDR3 DNA sequence: TGTGCCAGCAGTTACTCTGGGACAGGTCTCGATCAGCCCCAGCATTTT. It translates to CASSYSGTGLDQPQHF.

The chain has TRBV19 and TRBJ1-1; no definite D call. V dropped 7 bases and J dropped 4 bases, with 19 bases sitting between them. CDR3 length: 15 amino acids. Germline V gene sequence: CDR1 LNHDA, CDR2 SQIVND (reference sequence). The DNA for the CDR3 is TGTGCCAGTACCCTAACTGGGGTATCGAGCACTGAAGCTTTCTTT. Translated: CASTLTGVSSTEAFF.

This clonotype was picked up many times. The chain combines TRBV28 with TRBJ2-1; 11 nucleotides align to TRBD2. J was trimmed by 5 bases and V by 6 bases; bases with no gene match: 6. The CDR3 length is 15 residues. Germline lookup yields CDR1 MDHEN and CDR2 SYDVKM. Here the CDR3 reads CASRPPGLADNEQFF. The CDR3 nucleotides read TGTGCCAGCAGACCTCCGGGACTAGCGGACAATGAGCAGTTCTTC.

This clonotype was picked up many times. The V call is TRBV20-1, the J call TRBJ1-1; a possible D gene is TRBD1 (5 bases). CDR1 is DFQATT, CDR2 SNEGSKA, per germline (reference sequence). The CDR3 is 16 residues long. V was cut by 0 bases and J by 0 bases, with 14 bases left in between. CDR3: CSARDRVADMNTEAFF. CDR3 coding DNA: TGCAGTGCTAGAGACAGGGTAGCAGACATGAACACTGAAGCTTTCTTT.

The chain recombines TRBV20-1 with TRBJ2-7, with TRBD2 matching 7 bases. The CDR3 length is 14 residues. V trimming: 4 bases; J trimming: 4 bases; junction bases outside the gene matches: 10. Germline V CDR1 and CDR2: DFQATT, SNEGSKA (reference sequence). The DNA of the CDR3 is TGCAGTGCTAACGTAGCGGGCGCCGGATACGAGCAGTACTTC. Translated, it gives CSANVAGAGYEQYF.

This chain joins TRBV2 and TRBJ1-2, with D maybe TRBD1 (6 bases). The V and J ends lost 0 bases and 6 bases respectively, with 17 bases between them. This CDR3 region has 16 residues. Germline CDR1 is SNHLY and CDR2 is FYNNEI. CDR3 nucleotides: TGTGCCAGCAGTGAAGCCGGGGGCGGGTTTTTGAATGGCTACACCTTC. Its protein product is CASSEAGGGFLNGYTF.

This sequence joins TRBV28 and TRBJ2-5, with TRBD1 matching over 10 bases. Germline V gene lookup returns CDR1 MDHEN and CDR2 SYDVKM. Trimming removed 6 bases from V and 4 bases from J; junction bases left unmatched: 5. The CDR3 consists of 14 residues. This chain's CDR3 is CASSETGGVETQYF. CDR3 nucleotides: TGTGCCAGCAGCGAGACAGGGGGCGTAGAGACCCAGTACTTC.

This clonotype was seen a handful of times. The CDR3 coding sequence is TGTGCCAGCAGTTGGGACAGACGCTACACCTTC. Its protein product is CASSWDRRYTF. V usage is TRBV12-3 or TRBV12-4 and J usage is TRBJ1-2, with 7 nucleotides matching TRBD1. The CDR3 has 11 amino acids. With 4 bases clipped from V and 9 bases from J, the junction kept 2 bases outside the gene matches.

This rearrangement joins TRBV24-1 to TRBJ2-5, with TRBD2 matching over 13 bases. J lost 5 bases, V lost 7 bases, and 9 bases had no gene match. This CDR3 region has 16 residues. Germline values: CDR1 KGHDR, CDR2 SFDVKD. The CDR3 protein is CATSPTSGRPGETQYF. The CDR3 DNA sequence: TGTGCCACCAGCCCGACTAGCGGGAGGCCAGGGGAGACCCAGTACTTC.

V gene TRBV20-1 combines with J gene TRBJ1-1, with D unclear. This CDR3 contains 14 residues. Looked up from germline, CDR1 is DFQATT and CDR2 is SNEGSKA (reference sequence). The V gene lost 6 bases and the J gene lost 6 bases, with 20 bases spanning the gap. The CDR3 region has the DNA TGCAGTGCCGTCCCGAGCGCTATGTGGGCTGAAGCTTTCTTT. As protein: CSAVPSAMWAEAFF.

This clonotype was observed a handful of times. V gene TRBV12-3 or TRBV12-4 combines with J gene TRBJ2-1, with 7 bases that match TRBD1. Unmatched junction bases numbered 5, after V lost 7 bases and J lost 2 bases. The CDR3 consists of 14 residues. CDR3 amino acids: CASNPRGPYNEQFF. The DNA for the CDR3 is TGTGCCAGCAACCCAAGGGGGCCCTACAATGAGCAGTTCTTC.

This clonotype has just a few counts. The CDR3 DNA sequence: TGTGCCACCGGGACTAGCGGGTTCAGAAGCACAGATACGCAGTATTTT. This sequence encodes CATGTSGFRSTDTQYF. The chain recombines TRBV6-1 with TRBJ2-3, with 12 bases lining up with TRBD2. The CDR3 sequence is 16 residues long. The V gene end was trimmed by 10 bases and the J gene end by 0 bases; junction bases not matched to a gene: 8. Germline lookup yields CDR1 MNHNS and CDR2 SASEGT.

The J gene is TRBJ1-1, the V gene TRBV19, with 10 nucleotides matching TRBD1. The ends lost 6 bases at V and 5 bases at J; junction bases unmatched: 6. The CDR3 is made up of 14 amino acids. CDR1 and CDR2 from the germline V gene are LNHDA and SQIVND (reference sequence). CDR3 in amino acids: CASSTDRGRTEAFF. The CDR3 DNA sequence: TGTGCCAGTAGCACAGACAGGGGGCGGACTGAAGCTTTCTTT.

The rearrangement uses TRBV14 and TRBJ2-4, with 9 bases fitting TRBD1. The CDR3 is made up of 16 amino acids. V was pared by 0 bases and J by 4 bases, with 4 bases of the junction left unmatched. Germline V gene lookup returns CDR1 SGHDN and CDR2 FVKESK. This CDR3 is CASSQEFGQGKNIQYF. In DNA form, the CDR3 reads TGTGCCAGCAGCCAAGAATTTGGACAGGGGAAAAACATTCAGTACTTC.

This clonotype came up a few times. The V and J genes are TRBV19 and TRBJ1-6, with D perhaps matching TRBD1 (6 bases). CDR3 size: 15 residues. Germline V lookup: CDR1 LNHDA, CDR2 SQIVND (reference sequence). V was clipped by 3 bases and J by 5 bases, with 11 bases between them. CDR3 amino acids: CASSIQGTDNSPLHF. In DNA, the CDR3 is TGTGCCAGTAGTATTCAGGGGACGGATAATTCACCCCTCCACTTT.